The rows below give T cell receptor beta chains drawn from one sample of a study of Ad26.COV2.S vaccination and SARS-CoV-2 variants. The method was immunoSEQ multiplex PCR; TCRdb's version includes in-frame clones alone and lacks a portion of them. The repertoire includes roughly 380,000 clones, around nine tenths of them detected once, and roughly 3.1% sits in the top ten. The sequences come from peripheral blood, collected in a trial of Ad26.COV2.S vaccine versus placebo. These receptors were obtained from a person aged 18-60 years who received the Ad26.COV2.S COVID-19 vaccine or a placebo. Each CDR3 is given with its conserved first and last residue. D genes are given only for firm matches. A clone size is listed for some rows: how often the clone was seen (once, few, many), or a class if it is expanded.

v_call: TRBV19
cdr3_length: 14
d_call: NA
clone_size: NA
j_call: TRBJ1-1
cdr3_aa: CASSTTGSYTEAFF
cdr3_nt: TGTGCCAGTAGTACTACAGGGAGCTATACTGAAGCTTTCTTT

v_call: TRBV2
cdr3_length: 15
d_call: TRBD2
clone_size: NA
j_call: TRBJ2-2
cdr3_aa: CASSDSLAGAGELFF
cdr3_nt: TGTGCCAGCAGCGACAGCCTAGCGGGGGCCGGGGAGCTGTTTTTT

v_call: TRBV12-3/TRBV12-4
cdr3_length: 13
d_call: NA
clone_size: NA
j_call: TRBJ1-1
cdr3_aa: CASRRQVGTEAFF
cdr3_nt: TGTGCCAGCAGACGACAGGTAGGGACTGAAGCTTTCTTT

v_call: TRBV11-2
cdr3_length: 16
d_call: NA
clone_size: NA
j_call: TRBJ1-3
cdr3_aa: CASSLDRGGSGNTIYF
cdr3_nt: TGTGCCAGCAGCTTAGATCGTGGAGGGTCGGGAAACACCATATATTTT

v_call: TRBV6-2/TRBV6-3
cdr3_length: 15
d_call: NA
clone_size: NA
j_call: TRBJ2-6
cdr3_aa: CASSGRVSGANVLTF
cdr3_nt: TGTGCCAGCAGCGGCAGGGTATCTGGGGCCAACGTCCTGACTTTC

v_call: TRBV5-4
cdr3_length: 16
d_call: NA
clone_size: NA
j_call: TRBJ2-7
cdr3_aa: CASSPQLWGASHEQYF
cdr3_nt: TGTGCCAGCAGCCCGCAGCTATGGGGGGCGTCCCACGAGCAGTACTTC

v_call: TRBV7-9
cdr3_length: 14
d_call: NA
clone_size: NA
j_call: TRBJ2-2
cdr3_aa: CASSSQLSPGELFF
cdr3_nt: TGTGCCAGCAGCTCCCAACTCTCCCCCGGGGAGCTGTTTTTT

v_call: TRBV18
cdr3_length: 14
d_call: NA
clone_size: NA
j_call: TRBJ1-3
cdr3_aa: CASSPALSGNTIYF
cdr3_nt: TGTGCCAGCTCACCAGCACTCTCTGGAAACACCATATATTTT

v_call: TRBV30
cdr3_length: 12
d_call: NA
clone_size: once
j_call: TRBJ2-3
cdr3_aa: CAWSVRSDTQYF
cdr3_nt: TGTGCCTGGAGTGTACGATCAGATACGCAGTATTTT

v_call: TRBV19
cdr3_length: 15
d_call: NA
clone_size: NA
j_call: TRBJ2-5
cdr3_aa: CASSIAGRVGETQYF
cdr3_nt: TGTGCCAGTAGTATAGCAGGACGGGTGGGGGAGACCCAGTACTTC

v_call: TRBV5-1
cdr3_length: 12
d_call: NA
clone_size: NA
j_call: TRBJ1-1
cdr3_aa: CASSFQGTEAFF
cdr3_nt: TGCGCCAGCAGCTTCCAGGGGACTGAAGCTTTCTTT

v_call: TRBV7-2
cdr3_length: 17
d_call: NA
clone_size: NA
j_call: TRBJ1-5
cdr3_aa: CASSPVGGPVLMQPQHF
cdr3_nt: TGTGCCAGCAGCCCCGTGGGGGGGCCTGTTCTAATGCAGCCCCAGCATTTT

v_call: TRBV18
cdr3_length: 13
d_call: TRBD1
clone_size: NA
j_call: TRBJ1-2
cdr3_aa: CASSEDRSYGYTF
cdr3_nt: TGTGCCAGCTCGGAGGACAGGTCTTATGGCTACACCTTC

v_call: TRBV11-1
cdr3_length: 14
d_call: NA
clone_size: NA
j_call: TRBJ1-1
cdr3_aa: CASSLTDRNTEAFF
cdr3_nt: TGTGCCAGCAGCCTGACGGACAGGAACACTGAAGCTTTCTTT

v_call: TRBV5-4
cdr3_length: 15
d_call: TRBD2
clone_size: NA
j_call: TRBJ2-5
cdr3_aa: CASSPQRGGLETQYF
cdr3_nt: TGTGCCAGCAGCCCCCAGCGGGGGGGCCTGGAGACCCAGTACTTC

v_call: TRBV23-1
cdr3_length: 16
d_call: TRBD1
clone_size: NA
j_call: TRBJ1-4
cdr3_aa: CASSHLQGHGNEKLFF
cdr3_nt: TGCGCCAGCAGTCATTTACAGGGGCACGGTAATGAAAAACTGTTTTTT

v_call: TRBV5-6
cdr3_length: 15
d_call: NA
clone_size: few
j_call: TRBJ2-7
cdr3_aa: CASSLGPGLSYEQYF
cdr3_nt: TGTGCCAGCAGCTTGGGTCCGGGCCTCTCCTACGAGCAGTACTTC

v_call: TRBV19
cdr3_length: 15
d_call: NA
clone_size: NA
j_call: TRBJ1-2
cdr3_aa: CASSIRRGHNYGYTF
cdr3_nt: TGTGCCAGTAGTATTCGACGGGGACATAACTATGGCTACACCTTC

v_call: TRBV7-9
cdr3_length: 15
d_call: NA
clone_size: once
j_call: TRBJ1-1
cdr3_aa: CASSLAVGKNTEAFF
cdr3_nt: TGTGCCAGCAGCTTAGCGGTCGGAAAGAACACTGAAGCTTTCTTT

v_call: TRBV30
cdr3_length: 16
d_call: NA
clone_size: NA
j_call: TRBJ1-5
cdr3_aa: CAWSVPETYSNQPQHF
cdr3_nt: TGTGCCTGGAGTGTACCCGAAACCTATAGCAATCAGCCCCAGCATTTT

v_call: TRBV27
cdr3_length: 15
d_call: NA
clone_size: NA
j_call: TRBJ2-2
cdr3_aa: CASRHRDSGPGELFF
cdr3_nt: TGTGCCAGCAGACACCGGGACTCAGGTCCCGGGGAGCTGTTTTTT

v_call: TRBV7-6
cdr3_length: 14
d_call: NA
clone_size: NA
j_call: TRBJ2-2
cdr3_aa: CASSLGGASGELFF
cdr3_nt: TGTGCCAGCAGCTTAGGGGGGGCGAGCGGGGAGCTGTTTTTT

v_call: TRBV2
cdr3_length: 11
d_call: NA
clone_size: NA
j_call: TRBJ2-7
cdr3_aa: CAVSPTYEQYF
cdr3_nt: TGTGCCGTATCCCCGACCTACGAGCAGTACTTC

v_call: TRBV6-5
cdr3_length: 15
d_call: NA
clone_size: NA
j_call: TRBJ2-6
cdr3_aa: CASSPRESGANVLTF
cdr3_nt: TGTGCCAGCAGCCCAAGGGAGTCTGGGGCCAACGTCCTGACTTTC

v_call: TRBV30
cdr3_length: 12
d_call: NA
clone_size: NA
j_call: TRBJ1-3
cdr3_aa: CAWSVGGNTIYF
cdr3_nt: TGTGCCTGGAGTGTTGGGGGAAACACCATATATTTT

v_call: TRBV7-8
cdr3_length: 14
d_call: NA
clone_size: NA
j_call: TRBJ1-2
cdr3_aa: CASSLYGSNYGYTF
cdr3_nt: TGTGCCAGCAGCCTGTACGGGAGTAACTATGGCTACACCTTC

v_call: TRBV7-9
cdr3_length: 15
d_call: TRBD1
clone_size: NA
j_call: TRBJ1-6
cdr3_aa: CASSVETGSNSPLHF
cdr3_nt: TGTGCCAGCAGCGTAGAGACAGGGAGCAATTCACCCCTCCACTTT